The 12 T cell receptor beta chains below come from one sample, sequenced in a study of blood T cell repertoires in COVID-19. Sequenced by immunoSEQ multiplex PCR; TCRdb stores in-frame clones only, minus some. The table has 83,000 or so clones, approximately 80% seen once; the top ten hold around 10%. The material sequenced was peripheral blood. These receptors originate from a woman over 75 with acute or convalescent COVID-19.

The chain couples TRBV20-1 to TRBJ2-7; D remains ambiguous. Per the germline V gene, CDR1 is DFQATT and CDR2 is SNEGSKA (reference sequence). Trimming removed 3 bases at V and 3 bases at J, with 12 bases between. This CDR3 has 13 amino acids. For the CDR3, the DNA is TGCAGTGCTAGTCGGCAGGAAGTCTACGAGCAGTACTTC. It is translated as CSASRQEVYEQYF.

The V and J genes are TRBV28 and TRBJ1-2, with 9 bases aligning to TRBD1. The J segment lost 3 bases and the V segment lost 7 bases, leaving 12 bases of the junction unmatched. Germline loops: CDR1 MDHEN, CDR2 SYDVKM. CDR3 size: 16 residues. The CDR3 loop is CASNGARQGEYYGYTF. CDR3 nucleotides: TGTGCCAGCAATGGAGCCCGACAGGGGGAATACTATGGCTACACCTTC.

The DNA of the CDR3 is TGTGCCAGCAGCTCGGATGATCGGGGTGAGCAGTTCTTC. Protein sequence: CASSSDDRGEQFF. The V and J genes are TRBV6-2 or TRBV6-3 and TRBJ2-1, with D possibly TRBD2 on 5 matching bases. This CDR3 spans 13 amino acids. Germline CDR1 MNHEY, CDR2 SVGEGT. The ends were cut back, 6 bases at V and 9 bases at J, with 15 bases in the middle.

This chain joins TRBV4-1 and TRBJ2-6; D not resolved. The CDR3 length is 16 residues. V lost 0 bases and J 2 bases, leaving 8 bases between the germline ends. The germline V gene has CDR1 MGHRA and CDR2 YSYEKL. The CDR3 DNA is TGCGCCAGCAGCCAAGAGGCAGGTACTGGGGCCAACGTCCTGACTTTC. As protein: CASSQEAGTGANVLTF.

This chain uses TRBV30 with TRBJ2-7; 8 bases are shared with TRBD1. Germline assignment: CDR1 GTSNPN and CDR2 SVGIG (reference sequence). The J segment lost 2 bases and the V segment lost 1 base, leaving 7 bases of the junction unmatched. The CDR3 runs to 15 residues. The CDR3 sequence is CAWSALGQAAYEQYF. CDR3 coding DNA: TGTGCCTGGAGTGCCCTGGGACAGGCTGCCTACGAGCAGTACTTC.

This clone has only a few counts. V usage is TRBV28 and J usage is TRBJ1-6, with D unclear. This CDR3 has 13 amino acids. The V gene's germline CDR1 is MDHEN and CDR2 SYDVKM. V gave up 3 bases and J gave up 6 bases, with 6 bases separating them. The CDR3 reads CASSFAVNSPLHF. Written as DNA, the CDR3 is TGTGCCAGCAGTTTCGCAGTTAATTCACCCCTCCACTTT.

The chain employs TRBV6-2 or TRBV6-3 and TRBJ2-3; 11 positions agree with TRBD2. CDR3 length: 18 residues. J was trimmed by 2 bases and V by 2 bases; bases with no gene match: 9. In germline, CDR1 is MNHEY, CDR2 SVGEGT. The CDR3 sequence is CASSYPTSGSPVTDTQYF. DNA of the CDR3: TGTGCCAGCAGTTACCCAACTAGCGGGAGCCCCGTCACAGATACGCAGTATTTT.

The chain joins TRBV30 to TRBJ1-4; D may be TRBD1 (6 bases). Germline loops: CDR1 GTSNPN, CDR2 SVGIG (reference sequence). This CDR3 is built from 15 residues. Trimming took off 1 base at V and 7 bases at J, with 16 bases between the two ends. The chain's CDR3 is CAWSGGAGVAEKLFF. DNA for the CDR3: TGTGCCTGGAGTGGAGGAGCAGGGGTGGCTGAAAAACTGTTTTTT.

The chain combines TRBV6-1 with TRBJ2-5; D might be TRBD1 (7 bases). The germline V gene encodes CDR1 MNHNS and CDR2 SASEGT. V was clipped by 3 bases and J by 9 bases, with 26 bases between them. The CDR3 spans 17 residues. CDR3 DNA sequence: TGTGCCAGCAGTGACCCTCTTAGACAGGGCGGGTGGGGGGCCCAGTACTTC. This translates into CASSDPLRQGGWGAQYF.

This clone was picked up many times. This CDR3 reads CASSQQTYEQYF. The CDR3 DNA is TGTGCCAGCAGTCAGCAAACCTACGAGCAGTACTTC. The chain uses TRBV6-6 and TRBJ2-7; no clear D gene. Trimming cost V 5 bases and J 2 bases, with 7 bases left between them. CDR1 MNHNY and CDR2 SVGAGI come from the germline V gene (reference sequence). The CDR3 extends over 12 amino acids.

This clone was seen a handful of times. The rearrangement links TRBV7-2 to TRBJ2-2; tentative D call: TRBD2 (5 bases). From germline, CDR1 is SGHTA and CDR2 FQGNSA. The CDR3 runs 15 residues. Between the trimmed V and J ends, which lost 2 bases and 4 bases, there was a span of 11 bases. CDR3 protein: CASSLWIAGTGELFF. CDR3 nucleotides: TGTGCCAGCAGCTTATGGATCGCGGGCACCGGGGAGCTGTTTTTT.

This chain connects TRBV7-2 to TRBJ2-1; 14 bases line up with TRBD2. CDR1 is SGHTA, CDR2 FQGNSA, per germline. The CDR3 extends over 14 amino acids. With 4 bases clipped from V and 12 bases from J, the junction kept 5 bases outside the gene matches. The CDR3 loop is CASSSGLAGGRQFF. The CDR3 DNA is TGTGCCAGCAGCTCCGGACTAGCGGGGGGTAGGCAGTTCTTC.